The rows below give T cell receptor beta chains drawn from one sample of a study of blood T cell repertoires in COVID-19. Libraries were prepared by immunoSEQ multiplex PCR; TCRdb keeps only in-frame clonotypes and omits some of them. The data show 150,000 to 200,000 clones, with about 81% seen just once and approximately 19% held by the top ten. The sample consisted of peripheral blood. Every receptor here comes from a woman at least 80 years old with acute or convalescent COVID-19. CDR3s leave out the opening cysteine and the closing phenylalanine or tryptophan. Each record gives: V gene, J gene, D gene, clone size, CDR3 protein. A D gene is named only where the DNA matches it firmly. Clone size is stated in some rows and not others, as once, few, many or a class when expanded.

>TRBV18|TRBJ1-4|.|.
ASSPQRALEKLF
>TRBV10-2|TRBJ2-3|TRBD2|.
ASSLLAQRADTQY
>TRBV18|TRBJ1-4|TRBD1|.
ASSPPTGRNEKLF
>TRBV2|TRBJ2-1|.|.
ASRTGSSSYNEQF
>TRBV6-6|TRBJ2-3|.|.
ASSPLGDTQY
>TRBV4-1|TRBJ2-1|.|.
ASSQGAYGTFLEQF
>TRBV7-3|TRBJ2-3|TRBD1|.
ASSLDRAHTDTQY
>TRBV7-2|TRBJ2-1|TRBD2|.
ASSLASGRGVNEQF
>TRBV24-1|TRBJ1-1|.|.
ATSPGHNTEAF
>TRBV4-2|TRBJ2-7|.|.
ASSHPQGNEQY
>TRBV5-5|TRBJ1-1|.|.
ASSLIQTRLLNTEAF
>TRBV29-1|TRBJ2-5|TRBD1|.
SADRGSETQY
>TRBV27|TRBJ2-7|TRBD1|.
ASSTRTGGSAYEQY
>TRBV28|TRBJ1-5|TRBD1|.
ASSPGQGNNQPQH
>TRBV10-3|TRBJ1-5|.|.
AMGRDNQPQH
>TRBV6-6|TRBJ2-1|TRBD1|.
ASSPDRVVNEQF
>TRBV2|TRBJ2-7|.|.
ASSGTGVTEQY
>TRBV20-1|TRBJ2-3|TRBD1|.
SASNARTGGRADTQY
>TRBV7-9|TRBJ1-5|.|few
ASSLQGENQPQH
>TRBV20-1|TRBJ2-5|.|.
SASVGGETQY
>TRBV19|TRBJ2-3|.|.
ASSIQGLTGTDTQY
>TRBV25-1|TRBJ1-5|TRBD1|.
ASRGGQSNQPQH
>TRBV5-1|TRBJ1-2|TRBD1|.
ASSLEDRSGYT
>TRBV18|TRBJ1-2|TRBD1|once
ASSGQGAEDYGYT
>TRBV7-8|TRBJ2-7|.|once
ASSLAWTATPREQY
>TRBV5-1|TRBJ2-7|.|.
ASGSGDVSYEQY